This passage covers 26 T cell receptor beta chains from one sample sequenced in a study of beta chain features in type 1 diabetes (dated by TCRdb to between 2018 and 2020). No antigens are known for them. Library preparation used the immunoSEQ multiplex PCR assay. The entire amount of isolated RNA was reverse transcribed using the High Capacity cDNA Reverse Transcription Kit, so the sequenced TCRB transcripts were expressed ones. In TCRdb, the immuneACCESS table is reduced to in-frame sequences with V and J assigned. These tables do not hold every clone; where another copy was compared, an unresolved V gene accounts for under half, and the others remain unexplained. The sample table contains about 660,000 clones; only one count was recorded for about an eighth of them. The top ten hold 0.03% to 0.045% of the sample. Beyond this particular receptor, the publication reports: A moderate but significant shortening of TCRB CDR3 length was observed in type 1 diabetes patients in all four CD4+ subsets.

Sequences were obtained from naive CD4+ T cells from blood. The sample's cell subset or site label, decoded: true naive CD4+ T cells. The receptor source for this set is a man aged 18 to 30 with type 1 diabetes.

The chain uses TRBV7-9 and TRBJ1-3, with D unclear. Trimming shortened V by 3 bases and J by 0 bases, and 6 bases separated the two germline ends. The germline CDR1 and CDR2 sequences are SEHNR and FQNEAQ (reference sequence). The CDR3 runs 14 residues. The CDR3 loop is CASSFGDSGNTIYF. The CDR3 bases are TGTGCCAGCAGCTTTGGGGACTCTGGAAACACCATATATTTT.

This chain connects TRBV27 to TRBJ1-1, with 9 bases matching TRBD1. Unmatched junction bases numbered 10, after V lost 8 bases and J lost 3 bases. CDR1 is MNHEY and CDR2 is SMNVEV in the germline V gene (reference sequence). The CDR3 is 15 amino acids. CDR3 sequence reads: CASWRLTGGYTEAFF. CDR3 DNA: TGTGCCAGCTGGCGATTGACAGGGGGTTACACTGAAGCTTTCTTT.

The gene calls are TRBV2 and TRBJ2-1; D possibly corresponds to TRBD1 (6 bases). Between the trimmed V and J ends, which lost 1 base and 0 bases, there was a span of 7 bases. CDR1 and CDR2 from the germline V gene are SNHLY and FYNNEI. The CDR3 spans 15 residues. The CDR3 spells CASSEDRVSYNEQFF. CDR3 DNA: TGTGCCAGCAGTGAAGACAGGGTCTCCTACAATGAGCAGTTCTTC.

The chain links TRBV29-1 to TRBJ1-2, with TRBD1 as a possible D gene (6 bases). Germline lookup yields CDR1 SQVTM and CDR2 ANQGSEA. This CDR3 comprises 13 residues. The ends were cut back, 0 bases at V and 4 bases at J, with 9 bases in the middle. CDR3 region: CSVEDGGFYGYTF. The DNA of the CDR3 is TGCAGCGTTGAAGATGGGGGCTTCTATGGCTACACCTTC.

This clone was seen ten or more times. Other DNA sequences in this sample translate to the same CDR3. The gene calls are TRBV10-3 and TRBJ2-1; no definite D call. The CDR3 length is 11 residues. V was pared by 7 bases and J by 5 bases, with 6 bases between. Germline V lookup: CDR1 ENHRY, CDR2 SYGVKD. The CDR3 sequence is CAIKGNNEQFF. The CDR3 DNA follows: TGTGCCATCAAGGGCAACAATGAGCAGTTCTTC.

The J gene is TRBJ2-1, the V gene TRBV11-1; a possible D gene is TRBD1 (8 bases). Germline lookup yields CDR1 SGHAT and CDR2 FQDESV (reference sequence). The CDR3 has 15 amino acids. V shed 6 bases and J shed 3 bases, with 15 bases lying between them. The CDR3 DNA reads TGTGCCAGCAGTGCACAGGGGGGGGTCTACAATGAGCAGTTCTTC. Translating gives CASSAQGGVYNEQFF.

This clone was seen only a few times. The chain employs TRBV30 and TRBJ2-4; D gene uncertain. The CDR3 consists of 14 residues. Deletions cut 4 bases from V and 6 bases from J, with 16 bases between. Looked up from germline, CDR1 is GTSNPN and CDR2 is SVGIG (reference sequence). CDR3 amino acids: CAWTREYQRNIQYF. The CDR3 nucleotides are TGTGCCTGGACCAGAGAGTATCAGAGAAACATTCAGTACTTC. Complete variable domain (other parts from reference TRBV30 and TRBJ2-4): SQTIHQWPATLVQPVGSPLSLECTVEGTSNPNLYWYRQAAGRGLQLLFYSVGIGQISSEVPQNLSASRPQDRQFILSSKKLLLSDSGFYLCAWTREYQRNIQYFGAGTRLSVL.

This clone appeared a few times. The CDR3 is CASTGGITDTQYF. The DNA for the CDR3 is TGTGCCAGCACAGGCGGGATTACAGATACGCAGTATTTT. The chain is built from TRBV5-4 and TRBJ2-3; D might be TRBD2 (6 bases). Germline-derived CDR1 and CDR2 are SGHNT and YYREEE (reference sequence). The CDR3 extends over 13 amino acids. Trimming removed 6 bases from V and 3 bases from J, with 11 bases in between.

J is TRBJ2-1 and V is TRBV5-6, with D possibly matching TRBD2 (6 bases). Trimming left V 2 bases short and J 3 bases short, with 12 bases between. The germline gives CDR1 SGHDT, CDR2 YYEEEE. There are 15 residues in the CDR3. The CDR3 DNA follows: TGTGCCAGCAGCTTATTTACGGGACTCTACAATGAGCAGTTCTTC. Its protein is CASSLFTGLYNEQFF.

This clone has more than one count but fewer than ten. The rearrangement joins TRBV19 to TRBJ1-1; the match to TRBD1 covers 7 bases. J was trimmed by 5 bases and V by 7 bases; bases with no gene match: 7. The CDR3 spans 13 residues. CDR1 LNHDA and CDR2 SQIVND come from the germline V gene (reference sequence). The CDR3, as DNA: TGTGCCAGTACCCCGACAGGGCGGACTGAAGCTTTCTTT. Amino acids: CASTPTGRTEAFF.

There are a few counts of this clone. The chain uses TRBV6-5 and TRBJ2-5, with TRBD1 matching over 7 bases. The ends lost 3 bases at V and 5 bases at J; junction bases unmatched: 9. The length of the CDR3 is 15 residues. CDR1 MNHEY and CDR2 SVGAGI come from the germline V gene. The CDR3 sequence is CASSYSTGVRETQYF. CDR3 DNA sequence: TGTGCCAGCAGTTATTCCACAGGGGTCCGTGAGACCCAGTACTTC.

This chain joins TRBV19 and TRBJ2-7, with TRBD1 as a possible D gene (6 bases). This CDR3 has 15 residues. Trimming removed 3 bases at V and 4 bases at J, with 16 bases between. CDR1 and CDR2 (germline): LNHDA, SQIVND (reference sequence). DNA for the CDR3: TGTGCCAGTAGTATCCCCGGCAGGGGCATTTACGAGCAGTACTTC. It is translated as CASSIPGRGIYEQYF.

The chain has TRBV7-9 and TRBJ2-1; 13 positions match TRBD2. The CDR3 runs 16 residues. Per germline, CDR1 SEHNR and CDR2 FQNEAQ (reference sequence). V shed 5 bases and J 5 bases; nucleotides not matched to a gene: 6. CDR3 nucleotides: TGTGCCAGCAGCCCCCCGGGACTAGCGGGACACAATGAGCAGTTCTTC. This codes for CASSPPGLAGHNEQFF.

The genes are TRBV6-6 and TRBJ1-5; a weak D match, TRBD1 (5 bases). Germline CDR1 is MNHNY and CDR2 is SVGAGI (reference sequence). CDR3 length equals 16 residues. With 6 bases removed from V and 6 bases from J, the gap between germline ends came to 21 bases. CDR3 in amino acids: CASSPSWGSKAQPQHF. The CDR3 nucleotides are TGTGCCAGCAGCCCCTCATGGGGCAGTAAAGCTCAGCCCCAGCATTTT.

This clone was seen a few times. The J gene is TRBJ1-5, the V gene TRBV18, with TRBD1 matching 9 bases. The length of the CDR3 is 15 residues. The junction had 7 bases not matched to a gene; V was cut back by 4 bases and J by 6 bases. CDR1 is KGHSH and CDR2 is LQKENI in the germline V gene. The CDR3 is CASSRETGGTQPQHF. CDR3 nucleotide sequence: TGTGCCAGCTCACGTGAGACAGGGGGGACTCAGCCCCAGCATTTT.

Only a few counts were recorded for this clone. The chain uses TRBV18 and TRBJ2-3; perhaps D is TRBD1 or TRBD2 (5 bases each). The V end was cut by 5 bases, the J end by 5 bases, with 17 bases between. Germline V gene sequence: CDR1 KGHSH, CDR2 LQKENI. The CDR3 length is 15 residues. The CDR3 spells CASSSYTGQRDTQYF. CDR3 bases: TGTGCCAGCTCATCATACACGGGGCAACGAGATACGCAGTATTTT. The full variable domain, with the rest looked up from reference TRBV18 and TRBJ2-3, is NAGVMQNPRHLVRRRGQEARLRCSPMKGHSHVYWYRQLPEEGLKFMVYLQKENIIDESGMPKERFSAEFPKEGPSILRIQQVVRGDSAAYFCASSSYTGQRDTQYFGPGTRLTVL.

A few counts support this clone. Other nucleotide sequences in the sample specify the same CDR3. This sequence joins TRBV10-3 and TRBJ1-5, with TRBD1 matching 8 bases. Trimming removed 0 bases from V and 2 bases from J; junction bases left unmatched: 0. Germline lookup yields CDR1 ENHRY and CDR2 SYGVKD. CDR3 length: 15 residues. CDR3 amino acids: CAISESTGGNQPQHF. The CDR3 bases are TGTGCCATCAGTGAGTCGACAGGGGGCAATCAGCCCCAGCATTTT.

As DNA, the CDR3 is TGCGCCAGCAGCTTGGGTGGAGGTATCGATACGCAGTATTTT. It encodes CASSLGGGIDTQYF. V is TRBV5-1 and J is TRBJ2-3; D is possibly TRBD2 (5 bases). The ends were cut back, 0 bases at V and 6 bases at J, with 11 bases in the middle. The CDR3 consists of 14 residues. Germline V lookup: CDR1 SGHRS, CDR2 YFSETQ.

A few counts support this clone. This chain uses TRBV18 with TRBJ2-3; unclear D gene. The CDR3 sequence is 13 residues long. Trimming left V 5 bases short and J 3 bases short, with 9 bases between. In germline, CDR1 is KGHSH, CDR2 LQKENI. The CDR3 DNA sequence: TGTGCCAGCTCAGGCAGTTCAACAGATACGCAGTATTTT. Translating gives CASSGSSTDTQYF. The whole variable domain, filled in from reference TRBV18 and TRBJ2-3, reads NAGVMQNPRHLVRRRGQEARLRCSPMKGHSHVYWYRQLPEEGLKFMVYLQKENIIDESGMPKERFSAEFPKEGPSILRIQQVVRGDSAAYFCASSGSSTDTQYFGPGTRLTVL.

The sample holds a few counts of this clone. The rearrangement links TRBV7-2 to TRBJ2-5; possible D gene TRBD2, 6 bases. Trimming left V 5 bases short and J 7 bases short, with 14 bases between. The germline V gene has CDR1 SGHTA and CDR2 FQGNSA. The CDR3 is made up of 13 amino acids. CDR3 loop: CASSPTWRGTQYF. For the CDR3, the DNA is TGTGCCAGCAGCCCGACCTGGAGGGGGACCCAGTACTTC.

This clone was counted only a few times. The chain recombines TRBV9 with TRBJ2-1; no clear D gene. Deletions cut 1 base from V and 2 bases from J, with 10 bases between. The CDR3 spans 15 residues. The germline V gene encodes CDR1 SGDLS and CDR2 YYNGEE. The CDR3 region is CASSVLLDPYNEQFF. DNA of the CDR3: TGTGCCAGCAGCGTACTGCTGGACCCCTACAATGAGCAGTTCTTC.

In regard to this clone: The same CDR3 is also encoded by other DNA sequences in this sample. The chain recombines TRBV28 with TRBJ1-2; 12 bases match TRBD1. V dropped 6 bases and J dropped 6; count of bases not matched to a gene: 5. CDR3 size: 14 residues. Germline CDR1 and CDR2: MDHEN and SYDVKM. CDR3 in DNA: TGTGCCAGCAGCCCGGGACAGGGGGCGAATGGCTACACCTTC. Amino acids: CASSPGQGANGYTF.

The V gene is TRBV5-4, the J gene TRBJ2-1, with 9 positions matching TRBD2. Germline V gives CDR1 SGHNT, CDR2 YYREEE (reference sequence). Trimming at V came to 5 bases and at J to 9 bases, leaving 9 bases not matched to a gene. This CDR3 contains 14 residues. CDR3 nucleotide sequence: TGTGCCAGCAGTCCCAGTAGCGGGAGCTTTGAGCAGTTCTTC. This codes for CASSPSSGSFEQFF.

This clone has only a few counts. The gene calls are TRBV6-5 and TRBJ1-1; D unclear. Germline lookup yields CDR1 MNHEY and CDR2 SVGAGI. V was trimmed by 0 bases and J by 6 bases, leaving 8 bases between them. This CDR3 spans 13 amino acids. CDR3 residues: CASSYSWRAEAFF. DNA of the CDR3: TGTGCCAGCAGTTACTCATGGAGGGCTGAAGCTTTCTTT.

V and J are TRBV4-1 and TRBJ2-3; TRBD2 agrees at 8 bases. This CDR3 contains 19 residues. Looked up from germline, CDR1 is MGHRA and CDR2 is YSYEKL. The J segment lost 4 bases and the V segment lost 0 bases, leaving 15 bases of the junction unmatched. CDR3 sequence reads: CASSQEPPRQTGGPDTQYF. The CDR3 DNA follows: TGCGCCAGCAGCCAAGAACCTCCAAGACAGACGGGAGGGCCAGATACGCAGTATTTT.

The chain joins TRBV29-1 to TRBJ1-5; no firm D call. CDR1 and CDR2 from the germline V gene are SQVTM and ANQGSEA. This CDR3 comprises 12 residues. Trimming shortened V by 4 bases and J by 4 bases, and 8 bases separated the two germline ends. The DNA for the CDR3 is TGCAGCGTTGGGACCTCAAATCAGCCCCAGCATTTT. Protein product: CSVGTSNQPQHF.